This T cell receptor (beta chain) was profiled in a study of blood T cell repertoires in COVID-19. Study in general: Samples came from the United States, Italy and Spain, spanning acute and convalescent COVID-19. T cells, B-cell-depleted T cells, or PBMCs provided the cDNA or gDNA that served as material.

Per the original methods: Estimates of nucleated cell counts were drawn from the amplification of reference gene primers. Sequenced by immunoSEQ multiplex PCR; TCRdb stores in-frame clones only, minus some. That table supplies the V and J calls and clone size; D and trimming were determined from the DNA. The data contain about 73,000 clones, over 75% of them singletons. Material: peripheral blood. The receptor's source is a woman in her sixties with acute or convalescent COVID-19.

The CDR3 DNA reads TGTGCTAGTGGTTTGGCCCAAACATCCGGGAAGCCCGAGCAGTACTTC. As protein: CASGLAQTSGKPEQYF. The rearrangement links TRBV12-5 to TRBJ2-7; D may be TRBD2 (5 bases). The germline V and J ends were trimmed by 1 base and 6 bases, with 19 bases remaining between them. Germline assignment: CDR1 LGHNT and CDR2 FRNRAP. The CDR3 covers 16 residues.